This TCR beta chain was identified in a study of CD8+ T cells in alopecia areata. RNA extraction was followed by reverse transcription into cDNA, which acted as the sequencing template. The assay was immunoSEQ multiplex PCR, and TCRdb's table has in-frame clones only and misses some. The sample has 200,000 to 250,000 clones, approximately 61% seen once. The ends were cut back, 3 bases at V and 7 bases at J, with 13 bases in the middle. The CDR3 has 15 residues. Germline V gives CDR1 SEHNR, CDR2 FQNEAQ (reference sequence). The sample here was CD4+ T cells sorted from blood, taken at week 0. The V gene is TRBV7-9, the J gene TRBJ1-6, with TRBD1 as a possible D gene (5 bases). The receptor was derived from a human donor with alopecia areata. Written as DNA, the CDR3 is TGTGCCAGCAGCTTGGCGGGACGGGGGAATTCACCCCTCCACTTT. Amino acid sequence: CASSLAGRGNSPLHF.